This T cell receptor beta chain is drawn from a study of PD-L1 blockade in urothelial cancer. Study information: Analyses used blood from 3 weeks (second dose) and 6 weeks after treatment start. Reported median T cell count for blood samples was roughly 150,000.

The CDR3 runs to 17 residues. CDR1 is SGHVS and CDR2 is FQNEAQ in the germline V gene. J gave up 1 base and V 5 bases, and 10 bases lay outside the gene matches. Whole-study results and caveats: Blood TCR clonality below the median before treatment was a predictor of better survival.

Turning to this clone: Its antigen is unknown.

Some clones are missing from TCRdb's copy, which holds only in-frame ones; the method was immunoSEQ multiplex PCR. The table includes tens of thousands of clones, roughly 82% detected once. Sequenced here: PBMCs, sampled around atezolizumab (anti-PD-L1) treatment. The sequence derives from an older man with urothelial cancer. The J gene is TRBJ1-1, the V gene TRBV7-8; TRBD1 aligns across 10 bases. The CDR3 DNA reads TGTGCCAGCAGCAATGCGCGGGACAGGGGATGGAACACTGAAGCTTTCTTT. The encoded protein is CASSNARDRGWNTEAFF.